Listed here are 14 T cell receptor beta chains from one sample, sequenced in a study of cytomegalovirus exposure and HLA in healthy donors. Use of 60 Vbeta and 13 Jbeta primers characterized the PCR. Method: immunoSEQ multiplex PCR; TCRdb's copy keeps in-frame clones and lacks some. The data show roughly 200,000 clones, and the top ten clones hold around 6%. Sequencing was done on a sample of PBMCs. The receptors here all came from a man younger than 40 in good health and CMV-seronegative.

V is TRBV28 and J is TRBJ1-5, with D possibly TRBD1 on 6 matching bases. This CDR3 comprises 16 residues. Deletions cut 5 bases from V and 1 base from J, with 15 bases between. Germline-derived CDR1 and CDR2 are MDHEN and SYDVKM. The CDR3 protein is CASSTLGQPSNQPQHF. CDR3 bases: TGTGCCAGCAGTACCTTAGGACAGCCGAGCAATCAGCCCCAGCATTTT.

V gene TRBV27 combines with J gene TRBJ2-2; a weak D match, TRBD1 (5 bases). Looked up from germline, CDR1 is MNHEY and CDR2 is SMNVEV (reference sequence). V was shortened by 4 bases and J by 1 base, with 10 bases between the two germline ends. CDR3 size: 15 residues. This CDR3 is CASSWYTGNTGELFF. The DNA of the CDR3 is TGTGCCAGCAGTTGGTATACAGGGAACACCGGGGAGCTGTTTTTT.

The chain employs TRBV5-1 and TRBJ1-3, with 7 bases identical to TRBD1. Per the germline V gene, CDR1 is SGHRS and CDR2 is YFSETQ. Trimming at V came to 4 bases and at J to 4 bases, leaving 5 bases not matched to a gene. This CDR3 contains 14 residues. The CDR3 reads CASSPDRVGNTIYF. The CDR3 DNA reads as TGCGCCAGCAGCCCTGACAGGGTCGGAAACACCATATATTTT.

V and J are TRBV29-1 and TRBJ1-2, with TRBD1 as a possible D gene (6 bases). The V end was cut by 6 bases, the J end by 7 bases, with 18 bases between. Per the germline V gene, CDR1 is SQVTM and CDR2 is ANQGSEA. The CDR3 totals 13 residues. This CDR3 is CSVGQQITLGYTF. CDR3 coding DNA: TGCAGCGTCGGACAGCAGATTACCCTTGGCTACACCTTC.

Points on this clone: The sample holds other DNA sequences that translate to the same CDR3. The chain carries TRBV11-2 and TRBJ2-2; 8 bases are shared with TRBD2. Germline-derived CDR1 and CDR2 are SGHAT and FQNNGV. Trimming removed 5 bases from V and 3 bases from J; junction bases left unmatched: 8. The CDR3 has 16 amino acids. CDR3 in amino acids: CASSQASGGYTGELFF. CDR3 in DNA: TGTGCCAGCAGCCAGGCAAGCGGGGGCTACACCGGGGAGCTGTTTTTT.

This chain connects TRBV7-9 to TRBJ2-7, with D perhaps matching TRBD1 (6 bases). Trimming took 5 bases from V and 3 from J, leaving 17 bases between them. Germline CDR1 reads SEHNR; CDR2 reads FQNEAQ (reference sequence). This CDR3 spans 15 amino acids. CDR3 sequence reads: CASSLGQLFYYEQYF. In DNA, the CDR3 is TGTGCCAGCAGCCTCGGACAGCTTTTCTACTACGAGCAGTACTTC. Based on the CDR3 plus reference TRBV7-9 and TRBJ2-7, the full variable domain is DTGVSQNPRHKITKRGQNVTFRCDPISEHNRLYWYRQTLGQGPEFLTYFQNEAQLEKSRLLSDRFSAERPKGSFSTLEIQRTEQGDSAMYLCASSLGQLFYYEQYFGPGTRLTVT.

The chain links TRBV5-5 to TRBJ1-5; 7 nucleotides align to TRBD1. With V trimmed by 2 bases and J by 2 bases, 1 base remained unmatched. The CDR3 loop spans 14 amino acids. CDR1 SGHKS and CDR2 YYEKEE come from the germline V gene (reference sequence). CDR3: CASSFTGGNQPQHF. The CDR3 coding sequence is TGTGCCAGCAGCTTTACAGGGGGCAATCAGCCCCAGCATTTT.

The V gene is TRBV7-9, the J gene TRBJ2-1, with D perhaps TRBD1 (6 bases). The CDR3 runs to 12 residues. V lost 5 bases and J 14 bases, leaving 16 bases between the germline ends. Germline V CDR1 and CDR2: SEHNR, FQNEAQ (reference sequence). DNA for the CDR3: TGTGCCAGCAGCCACGACAGGAGCTCGGAGTTCTTC. Protein product: CASSHDRSSEFF.

The rearrangement links TRBV29-1 to TRBJ1-2; the match to TRBD1 covers 7 bases. This CDR3 is 13 amino acids long. Germline CDR1 is SQVTM and CDR2 is ANQGSEA. V dropped 7 bases and J dropped 7; count of bases not matched to a gene: 12. CDR3 protein: CSGDQGVGSGYTF. The CDR3 bases are TGCAGCGGGGATCAGGGGGTAGGGAGTGGCTACACCTTC.

The chain employs TRBV6-5 and TRBJ2-1; 9 bases are shared with TRBD2. J lost 9 bases, V lost 6 bases, and 12 bases had no gene match. CDR1 MNHEY and CDR2 SVGAGI come from the germline V gene. This CDR3 contains 15 residues. The CDR3 coding sequence is TGTGCCAGCAGGGGGGGGTCTAGCGGGAAAGGTGAGCAGTTCTTC. This gives the protein CASRGGSSGKGEQFF.

This chain links TRBV30 with TRBJ1-1; D gene unclear. The CDR3 runs 15 residues. CDR1 and CDR2 (germline): GTSNPN, SVGIG (reference sequence). The V gene lost 0 bases and the J gene lost 3 bases, with 14 bases spanning the gap. The CDR3 spells CAWSVLQAGDTEAFF. The CDR3 DNA reads as TGTGCCTGGAGTGTACTTCAGGCCGGGGACACTGAAGCTTTCTTT.

The rearrangement links TRBV19 to TRBJ2-5; D is ambiguous. CDR1 is LNHDA, CDR2 SQIVND, per germline (reference sequence). The CDR3 consists of 13 residues. Trimming took 1 base from V and 5 from J, leaving 8 bases between them. CDR3 loop: CASSIAGPETQYF. As DNA, the CDR3 is TGTGCCAGTAGTATAGCCGGTCCCGAGACCCAGTACTTC.

The V gene is TRBV29-1, the J gene TRBJ1-3; 8 bases fit TRBD1. Losses at the gene ends were 8 bases for V and 0 bases for J; bases not matched to a gene: 9. Germline CDR1 SQVTM, CDR2 ANQGSEA. This CDR3 is built from 15 residues. CDR3: CSTTLGTGSGNTIYF. For the CDR3, the DNA is TGCAGCACAACACTCGGGACAGGCTCTGGAAACACCATATATTTT.

This chain uses TRBV2 with TRBJ2-5; 14 positions agree with TRBD2. The germline gives CDR1 SNHLY, CDR2 FYNNEI. V trimming: 5 bases; J trimming: 13 bases; junction bases outside the gene matches: 15. The CDR3 consists of 16 residues. Here the CDR3 reads CASSPLGTSGSGRRYF. The CDR3 nucleotides are TGTGCCAGCAGTCCCCTAGGGACTAGCGGGAGTGGAAGAAGGTACTTC.